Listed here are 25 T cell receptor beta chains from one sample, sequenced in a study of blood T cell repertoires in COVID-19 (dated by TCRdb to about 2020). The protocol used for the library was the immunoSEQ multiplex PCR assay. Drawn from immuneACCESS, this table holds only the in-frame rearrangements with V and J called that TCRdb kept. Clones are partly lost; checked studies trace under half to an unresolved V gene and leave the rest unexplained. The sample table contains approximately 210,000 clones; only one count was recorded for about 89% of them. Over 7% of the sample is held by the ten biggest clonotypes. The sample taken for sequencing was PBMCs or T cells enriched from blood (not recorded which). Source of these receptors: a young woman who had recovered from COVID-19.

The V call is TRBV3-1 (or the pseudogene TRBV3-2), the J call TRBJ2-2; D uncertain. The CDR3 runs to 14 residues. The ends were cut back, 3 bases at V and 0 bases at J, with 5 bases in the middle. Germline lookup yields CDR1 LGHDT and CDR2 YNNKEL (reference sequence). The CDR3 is CASSHDTNTGELFF. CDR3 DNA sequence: TGTGCCAGCAGCCACGACACGAACACCGGGGAGCTGTTTTTT.

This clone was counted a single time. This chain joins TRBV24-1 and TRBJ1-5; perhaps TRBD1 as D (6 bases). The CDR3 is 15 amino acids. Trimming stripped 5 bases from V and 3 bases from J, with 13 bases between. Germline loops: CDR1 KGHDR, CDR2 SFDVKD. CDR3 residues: CATSAGGGNNQPQHF. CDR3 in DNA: TGTGCCACCAGTGCGGGAGGGGGGAACAATCAGCCCCAGCATTTT.

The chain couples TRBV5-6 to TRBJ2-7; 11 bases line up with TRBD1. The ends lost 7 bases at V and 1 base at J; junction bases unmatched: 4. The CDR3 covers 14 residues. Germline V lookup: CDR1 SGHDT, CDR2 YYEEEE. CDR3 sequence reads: CASRGQGGSYEQYF. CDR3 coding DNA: TGTGCCAGCCGGGGACAGGGGGGTTCCTACGAGCAGTACTTC.

CDR3 in DNA: TGTGCCAGCACTAGCTCCTACGAGCAGTACTTC. Translation: CASTSSYEQYF. This chain connects TRBV28 to TRBJ2-7; D not certain. This CDR3 is built from 11 residues. Germline V lookup: CDR1 MDHEN, CDR2 SYDVKM. Trimming left V 7 bases short and J 0 bases short, with 4 bases between.

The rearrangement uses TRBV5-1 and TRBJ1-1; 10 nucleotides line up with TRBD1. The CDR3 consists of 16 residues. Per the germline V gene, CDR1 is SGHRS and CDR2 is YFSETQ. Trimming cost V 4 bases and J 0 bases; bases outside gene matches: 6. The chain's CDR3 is CASSMGQGTMNTEAFF. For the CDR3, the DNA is TGCGCCAGCAGCATGGGACAGGGGACGATGAACACTGAAGCTTTCTTT.

CDR3 loop: CASSLSPGPGNTIYF. The CDR3 bases are TGTGCCAGCAGCTTATCTCCAGGGCCTGGAAACACCATATATTTT. The chain has TRBV11-2 and TRBJ1-3, with a possible D match to TRBD1 (5 bases). Germline V gene data show CDR1 as SGHAT and CDR2 as FQNNGV. V was shortened by 2 bases and J by 2 bases, with 10 bases between the two germline ends. The CDR3 totals 15 residues. The whole variable domain, filled in from reference TRBV11-2 and TRBJ1-3, reads EAGVAQSPRYKIIEKRQSVAFWCNPISGHATLYWYQQILGQGPKLLIQFQNNGVVDDSQLPKDRFSAERLKGVDSTLKIQPAKLEDSAVYLCASSLSPGPGNTIYFGEGSWLTVV.

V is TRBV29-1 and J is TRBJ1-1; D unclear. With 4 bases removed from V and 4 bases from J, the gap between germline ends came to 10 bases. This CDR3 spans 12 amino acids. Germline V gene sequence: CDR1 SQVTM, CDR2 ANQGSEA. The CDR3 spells CSVAEGPTEAFF. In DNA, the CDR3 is TGCAGCGTTGCCGAGGGTCCCACTGAAGCTTTCTTT. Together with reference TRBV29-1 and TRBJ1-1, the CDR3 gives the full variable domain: SAVISQKPSRDICQRGTSLTIQCQVDSQVTMMFWYRQQPGQSLTLIATANQGSEATYESGFVIDKFPISRPNLTFSTLTVSNMSPEDSSIYLCSVAEGPTEAFFGQGTRLTVV.

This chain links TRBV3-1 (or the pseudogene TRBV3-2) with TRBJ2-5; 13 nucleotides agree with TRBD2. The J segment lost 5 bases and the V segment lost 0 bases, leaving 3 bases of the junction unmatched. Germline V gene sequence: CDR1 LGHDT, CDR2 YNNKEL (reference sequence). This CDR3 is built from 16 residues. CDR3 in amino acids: CASSQELAGGRETQYF. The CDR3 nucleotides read TGTGCCAGCAGCCAAGAACTAGCGGGGGGGCGGGAGACCCAGTACTTC.

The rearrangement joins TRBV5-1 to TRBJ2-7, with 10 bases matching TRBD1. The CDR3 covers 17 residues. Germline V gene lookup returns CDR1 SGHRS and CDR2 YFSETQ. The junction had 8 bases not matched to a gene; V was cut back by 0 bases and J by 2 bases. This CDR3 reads CASSLAPVGQGTYEQYF. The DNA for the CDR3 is TGCGCCAGCAGCTTGGCGCCAGTGGGACAGGGGACCTACGAGCAGTACTTC.

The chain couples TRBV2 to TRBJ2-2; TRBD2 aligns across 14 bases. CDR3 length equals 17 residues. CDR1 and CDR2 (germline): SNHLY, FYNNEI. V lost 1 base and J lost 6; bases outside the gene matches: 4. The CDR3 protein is CASSEGRLAGGSGELFF. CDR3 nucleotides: TGTGCCAGCAGTGAAGGGCGACTAGCGGGGGGGTCCGGGGAGCTGTTTTTT.

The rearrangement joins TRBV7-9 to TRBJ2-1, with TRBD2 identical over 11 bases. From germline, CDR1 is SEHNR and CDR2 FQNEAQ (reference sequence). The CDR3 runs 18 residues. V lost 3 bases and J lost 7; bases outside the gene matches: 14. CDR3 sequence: CASSLGQLAGAPVNEQFF. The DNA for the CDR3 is TGTGCCAGCAGCTTGGGGCAACTAGCGGGGGCCCCGGTTAATGAGCAGTTCTTC.

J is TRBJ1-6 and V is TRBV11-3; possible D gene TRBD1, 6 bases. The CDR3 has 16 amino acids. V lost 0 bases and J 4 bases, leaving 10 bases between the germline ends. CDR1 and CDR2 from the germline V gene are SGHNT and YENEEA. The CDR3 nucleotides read TGTGCCAGCAGCTTAGATACAGGGTGGTATAATTCACCCCTCCACTTT. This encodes CASSLDTGWYNSPLHF.

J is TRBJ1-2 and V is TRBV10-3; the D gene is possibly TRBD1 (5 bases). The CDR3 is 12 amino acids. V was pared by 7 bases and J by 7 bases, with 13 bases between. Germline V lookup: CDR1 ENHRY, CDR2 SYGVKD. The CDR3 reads CAIKDSVLGYTF. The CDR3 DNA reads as TGTGCCATCAAAGACAGTGTGCTTGGCTACACCTTC.

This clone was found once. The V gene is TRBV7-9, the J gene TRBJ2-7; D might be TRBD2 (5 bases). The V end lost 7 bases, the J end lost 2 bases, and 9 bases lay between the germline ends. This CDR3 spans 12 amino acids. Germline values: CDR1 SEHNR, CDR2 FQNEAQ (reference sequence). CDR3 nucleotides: TGTGCCAGCAACCTCGGGACCTACGAGCAGTACTTC. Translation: CASNLGTYEQYF.

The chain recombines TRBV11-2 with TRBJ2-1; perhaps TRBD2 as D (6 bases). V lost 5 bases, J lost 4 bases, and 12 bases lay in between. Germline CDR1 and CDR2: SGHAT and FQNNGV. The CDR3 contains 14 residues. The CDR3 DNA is TGTGCCAGCAGCGGCGGCGGGAAGTACAATGAGCAGTTCTTC. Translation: CASSGGGKYNEQFF.

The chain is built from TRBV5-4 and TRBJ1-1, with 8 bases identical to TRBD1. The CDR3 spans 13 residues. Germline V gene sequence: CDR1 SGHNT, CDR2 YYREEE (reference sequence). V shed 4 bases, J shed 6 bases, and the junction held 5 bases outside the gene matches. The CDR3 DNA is TGTGCCAGCAGCGTCGACAGGGGTTCTGAAGCTTTCTTT. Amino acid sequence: CASSVDRGSEAFF.

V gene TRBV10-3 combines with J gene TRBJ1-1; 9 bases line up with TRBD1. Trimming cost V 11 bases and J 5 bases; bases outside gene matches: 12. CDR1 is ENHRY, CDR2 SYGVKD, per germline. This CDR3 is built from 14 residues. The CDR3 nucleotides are TGTGCCTCTATAGGCACAGGGGGCGCGACTGAAGCTTTCTTT. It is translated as CASIGTGGATEAFF.

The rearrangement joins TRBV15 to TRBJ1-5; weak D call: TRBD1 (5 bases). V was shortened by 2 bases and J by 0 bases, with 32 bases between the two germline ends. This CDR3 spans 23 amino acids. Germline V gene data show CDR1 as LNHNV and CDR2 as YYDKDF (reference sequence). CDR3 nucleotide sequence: TGTGCCACCAGCAGACGAGGAATCAGGGTTCGCAATCGTTGGGATAGTAGCAATCAGCCCCAGCATTTT. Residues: CATSRRGIRVRNRWDSSNQPQHF.

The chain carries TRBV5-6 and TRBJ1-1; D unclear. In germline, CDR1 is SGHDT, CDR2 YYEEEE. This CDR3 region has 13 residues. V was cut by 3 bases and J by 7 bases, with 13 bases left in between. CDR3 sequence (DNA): TGTGCCAGCAGCTCCCGGGGTTATGGTGAAGCTTTCTTT. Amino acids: CASSSRGYGEAFF.

The DNA for the CDR3 is TGTGCCAGCAGCCCAAACCGGGGACAGTATTATGGCTACACCTTC. This codes for CASSPNRGQYYGYTF. The chain uses TRBV28 and TRBJ1-2, with 7 bases fitting TRBD1. The ends lost 6 bases at V and 5 bases at J; junction bases unmatched: 12. The germline CDR1 and CDR2 sequences are MDHEN and SYDVKM. The CDR3 sequence is 15 residues long.

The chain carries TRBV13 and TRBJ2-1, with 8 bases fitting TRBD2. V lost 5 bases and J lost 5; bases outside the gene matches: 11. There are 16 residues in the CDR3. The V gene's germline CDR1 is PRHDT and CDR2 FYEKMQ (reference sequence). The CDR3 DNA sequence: TGTGCCAGCAGCGCCTCCGGGACTAGGCGACACAATGAGCAGTTCTTC. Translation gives CASSASGTRRHNEQFF.

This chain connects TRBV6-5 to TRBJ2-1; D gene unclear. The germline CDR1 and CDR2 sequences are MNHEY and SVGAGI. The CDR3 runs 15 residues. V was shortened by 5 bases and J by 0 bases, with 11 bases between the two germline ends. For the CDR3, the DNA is TGTGCCAGCAGTCCGCAGTGGAGCTCCTACAATGAGCAGTTCTTC. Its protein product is CASSPQWSSYNEQFF.

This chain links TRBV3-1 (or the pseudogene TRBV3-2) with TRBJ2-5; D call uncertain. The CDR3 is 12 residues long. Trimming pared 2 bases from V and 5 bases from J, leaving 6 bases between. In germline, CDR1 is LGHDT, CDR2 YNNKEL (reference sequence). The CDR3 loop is CASSQNSETQYF. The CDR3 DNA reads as TGTGCCAGCAGCCAAAACTCGGAGACCCAGTACTTC.

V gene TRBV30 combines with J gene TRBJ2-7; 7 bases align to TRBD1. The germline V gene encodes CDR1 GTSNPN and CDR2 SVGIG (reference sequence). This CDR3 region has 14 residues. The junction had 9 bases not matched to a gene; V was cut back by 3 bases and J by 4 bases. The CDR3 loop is CAWRHRGSGYEQYF. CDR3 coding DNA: TGTGCCTGGAGACACAGGGGCTCGGGTTACGAGCAGTACTTC.

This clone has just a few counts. The CDR3 DNA sequence: TGTGCCTGGAGTTTAACTAGTGCGGGTGAGCAGTACTTC. Translation gives CAWSLTSAGEQYF. The chain is built from TRBV30 and TRBJ2-7, with TRBD2 as a possible D gene (5 bases). Trimming stripped 2 bases from V and 7 bases from J, with 15 bases between. The CDR3 is 13 residues long. Germline-derived CDR1 and CDR2 are GTSNPN and SVGIG (reference sequence).